These T cell receptor beta chains were read from a single sample in a study of T-cell reconstitution after alpha-beta-depleted transplantation in children. TCRdb reanalysed the PCR reads using MiXCR and keeps one entry per CDR3 protein. The sample contains 180,000 or so distinct CDR3 sequences, roughly 6.3% of which appear only once. This sample comprised PBMCs, obtained before TCRalphabeta/CD19-depleted stem cell transplant. These receptors all stem from a girl under three years old with combined immunodeficiency, due to receive a stem cell transplant. CDR3s include the opening cysteine and the closing phenylalanine or tryptophan. Each record gives: J gene, V gene, D gene, clone size, CDR3 protein, CDR3 DNA. A D gene is named only where the DNA matches it firmly. Clone size is given for some rows only: seen once, a few or many times, or a class if the clone is expanded.

TRBJ1-1	TRBV4-2	.	many	CASSHYHPKYRDTEAFF	TGTGCCAGCAGCCACTACCATCCGAAATACAGGGATACTGAAGCTTTCTTT
TRBJ2-2	TRBV2	.	many	CASRERAGELFF	TGTGCCAGCAGAGAAAGGGCCGGGGAGCTGTTTTTT
TRBJ1-3	TRBV6-5	.	many	CASRQHGSSGNTIYF	TGTGCCAGCAGGCAACATGGGTCGAGTGGAAACACCATATATTTT
TRBJ1-1	TRBV29-1	TRBD1	many	CSVEKTGDKNTEAFF	TGCAGCGTTGAAAAGACAGGGGACAAGAACACTGAAGCTTTCTTT
TRBJ2-1	TRBV24-1	.	.	CATSDLSGPYNEQFF	TGTGCCACCAGTGATTTGTCTGGCCCCTACAATGAGCAGTTCTTC
TRBJ2-7	TRBV29-1	.	many	CSVARPNSYEQYF	TGCAGCGTTGCCAGGCCCAATTCCTACGAGCAGTACTTC
TRBJ1-1	TRBV4-2	.	many	CASSQEAGTEAFF	TGTGCCAGCAGCCAAGAAGCGGGAACTGAAGCTTTCTTT
TRBJ2-1	TRBV25-1	.	many	CASSEPQLPYNEQFF	TGTGCCAGCAGTGAACCCCAGCTACCCTACAATGAGCAGTTCTTC
TRBJ2-7	TRBV4-3	TRBD2	.	CASSQSMGLGPEQYF	TGCGCCAGCAGCCAATCCATGGGACTAGGTCCTGAGCAGTACTTC
TRBJ1-1	TRBV12-3/TRBV12-4	.	many	CASSEGTYTEAFF	TGTGCCAGCAGTGAAGGGACTTACACTGAAGCTTTCTTT
TRBJ2-3	TRBV12-3/TRBV12-4	.	many	CASSRSTDTQYF	TGTGCCAGCAGCCGTAGCACAGATACGCAGTATTTT
TRBJ2-3	TRBV10-3	.	many	CAISDGGSDTQYF	TGTGCCATCAGTGACGGTGGGTCCGATACGCAGTATTTT
TRBJ1-2	TRBV7-9	.	few	CASSKVNNYGYTF	TGTGCCAGCAGCAAGGTTAATAACTATGGGTACACCTTC
TRBJ2-1	TRBV7-2	.	many	CASSLATGFGNEQFF	TGTGCCAGCAGCTTAGCAACAGGGTTTGGGAATGAGCAGTTCTTC
TRBJ2-1	TRBV7-9	TRBD1	many	CASSLGDRVYEQFF	TGTGCCAGCAGCTTGGGCGACAGGGTCTATGAGCAGTTCTTC
TRBJ2-1	TRBV5-1	TRBD2	many	CASSLILSGENNEQFF	TGCGCCAGCAGCTTGATCCTTAGCGGGGAGAACAATGAGCAGTTCTTC
TRBJ2-5	TRBV7-2	TRBD2	many	CASSLVGLVATQYF	TGTGCCAGCAGCTTAGTGGGACTAGTCGCGACCCAGTACTTC
TRBJ2-1	TRBV6-1	TRBD2	many	CASSTLGGLAGDNEQFF	TGTGCCAGCAGCACCTTAGGGGGACTAGCGGGAGACAATGAGCAGTTCTTC
TRBJ1-4	TRBV29-1	.	many	CSAEGSTTNEKLFF	TGCAGCGCCGAGGGGTCCACGACTAATGAAAAACTGTTTTTT
TRBJ2-3	TRBV5-1	.	many	CASSLAGGQDTQYF	TGCGCCAGCAGCTTGGCCGGGGGGCAAGATACGCAGTATTTT
TRBJ2-5	TRBV29-1	TRBD1	many	CSVGGGQEETQYF	TGCAGCGTTGGAGGGGGACAGGAAGAGACCCAGTACTTC
TRBJ2-7	TRBV12-3/TRBV12-4	.	.	CASSQDGDYEQYF	TGTGCCAGCAGTCAGGACGGGGACTACGAGCAGTACTTC
TRBJ2-3	TRBV27	TRBD2	many	CASSLYGTSPGLGTDTQYF	TGTGCCAGCAGTTTATATGGGACTAGTCCCGGTCTTGGCACAGATACGCAGTATTTT
TRBJ2-3	TRBV29-1	TRBD2	many	CSVAGGKSTDTQYF	TGCAGCGTTGCGGGGGGGAAGAGCACAGATACGCAGTATTTT